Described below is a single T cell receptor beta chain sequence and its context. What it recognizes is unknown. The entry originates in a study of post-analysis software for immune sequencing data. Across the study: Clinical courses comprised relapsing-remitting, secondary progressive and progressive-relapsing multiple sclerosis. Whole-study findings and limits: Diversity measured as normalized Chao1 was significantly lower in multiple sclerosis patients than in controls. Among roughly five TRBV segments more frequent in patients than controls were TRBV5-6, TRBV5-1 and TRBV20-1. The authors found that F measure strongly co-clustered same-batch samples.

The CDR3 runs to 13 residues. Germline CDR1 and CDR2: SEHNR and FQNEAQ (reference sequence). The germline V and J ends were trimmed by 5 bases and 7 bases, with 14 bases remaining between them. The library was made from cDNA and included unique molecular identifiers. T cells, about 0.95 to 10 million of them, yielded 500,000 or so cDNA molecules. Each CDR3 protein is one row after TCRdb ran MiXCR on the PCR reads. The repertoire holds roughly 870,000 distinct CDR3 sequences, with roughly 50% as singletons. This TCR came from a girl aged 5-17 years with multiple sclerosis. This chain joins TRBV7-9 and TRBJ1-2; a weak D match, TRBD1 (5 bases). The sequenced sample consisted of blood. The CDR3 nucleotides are TGTGCCAGCAGCCCGGGACCAATTATTGGCTACACCTTC. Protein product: CASSPGPIIGYTF.